This record covers a single T cell receptor beta chain. This sample is drawn from a study of T cell changes during pregnancy in multiple sclerosis. The germline gives CDR1 SGHDT, CDR2 YYEEEE. The junction had 6 bases not matched to a gene; V was cut back by 2 bases and J by 10 bases. The CDR3 loop spans 14 amino acids. Sequenced by immunoSEQ multiplex PCR; TCRdb stores in-frame clones only, minus some. Found here are about 79,000 clones, about 93% of them singletons; the top ten hold around 0.75%. This sequence joins TRBV5-6 and TRBJ1-4; 9 bases agree with TRBD1. The specimen was peripheral blood, collected in the second trimester of pregnancy. The receptor comes from a female donor in good health, enrolled as a control in a pregnancy study. The CDR3 DNA is TGTGCCAGCAGCTTCCGACAGGGGGAAAGAAAACTGTTTTTT. Translated: CASSFRQGERKLFF.